Given below is one T cell receptor beta chain in context. Antigen unknown. A much larger clonotype is one base distant, so this may be a read error. These data originate in a study of Graves' ophthalmopathy and Graves' hyperthyroidism. The overall study: Researchers obtained peripheral blood at initial diagnosis, before any treatment had begun. Study-wide results and limits: Detection in blood was also observed for most expanded thyroid clonotypes above 0.001 frequency.

This CDR3 has 15 amino acids. V was cut by 7 bases and J by 9 bases, with 24 bases left in between. Germline CDR1 and CDR2: SGHVS and FQNEAQ. Amplifying from RNA transcripts, the study obtained TCR beta CDR3 regions. An opening RT-PCR round employed HTBI primers and preceded a second-round multiplex PCR. MiXCR, run by TCRdb on the multiplex PCR reads, gives a single entry per CDR3 protein. The sample holds over 450,000 distinct CDR3 sequences, approximately 14% seen once. The rearrangement joins TRBV7-8 to TRBJ2-5, with D possibly called TRBD1 or TRBD2 (6 bases each). This clonotype was obtained from a woman younger than 45 with Graves' ophthalmopathy. The sequenced sample consisted of blood. The CDR3: CASTAYQGHGEAQYF. The CDR3, as DNA: TGTGCCAGCACCGCATACCAGGGGCATGGGGAGGCCCAGTACTTC.